This TCR beta chain is drawn from a study of shared clonotypes between healthy human individuals. This clone was counted a few times. What it recognizes is unknown. Study conclusions and caveats: With few donors, the genetic and exposure-history diversity represented was limited.

The length of the CDR3 is 12 residues. Per germline, CDR1 SGHVS and CDR2 FNYEAQ. V gave up 5 bases and J gave up 7 bases, with 9 bases separating them. Naivety among CD8 cells was defined by CD45RO negativity and positive CCR7 selection, thereby excluding terminally differentiated effector memory CD45RA+ cells. Libraries were prepared by immunoSEQ multiplex PCR; TCRdb keeps only in-frame clonotypes and omits some of them. Of nearly 600,000 clones listed, roughly 95% are singletons. The chain joins TRBV7-6 to TRBJ2-1; tentative D call: TRBD1 (6 bases). The material sequenced was naive CD8+ T cells sorted from blood. This receptor was obtained from a woman aged 25-40 years in good health. CDR3 nucleotide sequence: TGTGCCAGCAGCCATCAGGGGAATGAGCAGTTCTTC. It specifies CASSHQGNEQFF.